This TCR beta chain was sequenced in a study of shared clonotypes between healthy human individuals. Findings and limits, study-wide: The low donor count limited represented genetic and exposure-history diversity. As a rule, naive subsets had a larger estimated richness than memory subsets.

Genomic DNA of each subset was evenly split across several immunoSEQ plates. Sorted-subset replicate PCRs used 150 to 250 ng of genomic DNA. This amount corresponded to tens of thousands of T cell genomes. Measured with immunoSEQ multiplex PCR; TCRdb has only the in-frame clones, and not every one. Of about 2.4 million clones listed, approximately 94% were seen once; the top ten hold around 0.14%. On this clone: Its target is not known.

Germline trimming cut 3 bases from V and 4 bases from J; bases unmatched to any gene: 3. The CDR3 loop spans 15 amino acids. Germline-derived CDR1 and CDR2 are SGHTA and FQGNSA. The sample taken for sequencing was naive CD4+ T cells sorted from blood. Subset meaning: CD45RA+ positively selected. V usage is TRBV7-2 and J usage is TRBJ2-3, with 11 positions matching TRBD2. The TCR was taken from a man aged 18 to 30 in good health. The CDR3 bases are TGTGCCAGCAGCTTTAGCGGGAGGGTGGCAGATACGCAGTATTTT. Translated, it gives CASSFSGRVADTQYF.